The T cell receptor (beta chain) under discussion was sequenced for a study of chemoradiotherapy in HPV16-positive cancers. Across the study: Functional T-cell assays on two HPV16-positive patients' cells defined candidate HPV-specific clones and common TCR motifs. Study-level findings and limits: Only a couple of HPV16-positive patients supplied the functional HPV-specificity definition. Candidate HPV-specific clones and E7-related TCR motifs grew in tumor during treatment.

Samples were taken several times over chemoradiotherapy. As for this clone: Its antigen is unidentified.

This CDR3 comprises 15 residues. Germline V CDR1 and CDR2: SGHRS, YFSETQ. V was trimmed by 0 bases and J by 4 bases, leaving 13 bases between them. Some clones are missing from TCRdb's copy, which holds only in-frame ones; the method was immunoSEQ multiplex PCR. The profile covers fewer than 35,000 clones, with over 90% appearing a single time and about a sixth taken by the ten largest. The sample in question was blood, obtained from a patient who underwent chemoradiotherapy. V is TRBV5-1 and J is TRBJ1-1; tentative D call: TRBD1 (5 bases). The receptor comes from a human donor with HPV-associated anogenital cancer. Here the CDR3 DNA reads TGCGCCAGCAGCTTGGTCAGGGCTAGTGGCACTGAAGCTTTCTTT. Its protein product is CASSLVRASGTEAFF.